These T cell receptor beta chains were read from a single sample in a study of OX40 agonist ivuxolimab in advanced cancers. This table comes from immunoSEQ multiplex PCR, and its TCRdb copy is limited to in-frame clones, with some not included. The sample yields tens of thousands of clones, roughly 84% seen once. Material: CD4+ or CD8+ T cells sorted from blood, obtained in a trial of the OX40 agonist ivuxolimab. The source of these receptors is an adult with an advanced solid tumor such as melanoma, head and neck, liver or kidney cancer. Each CDR3 is given with its conserved first and last residue.

V gene,CDR3 protein
TRBV5-1,CASSLGRGEQFF
TRBV28,CASSIRMKTQYF
TRBV7-9,CASTRTDGYTF
TRBV7-2,CASSPSVQNYEQYF
TRBV6-4,CASSESLNDEQFF
TRBV10-3,CATLVGPTDTQYF
TRBV11-3,CASSPGGQAPTGELFF
TRBV10-3,CAITRGQGYGYTF
TRBV14,CASSQDPGTYEQYF
TRBV5-1,CASRQGEGHEQYF